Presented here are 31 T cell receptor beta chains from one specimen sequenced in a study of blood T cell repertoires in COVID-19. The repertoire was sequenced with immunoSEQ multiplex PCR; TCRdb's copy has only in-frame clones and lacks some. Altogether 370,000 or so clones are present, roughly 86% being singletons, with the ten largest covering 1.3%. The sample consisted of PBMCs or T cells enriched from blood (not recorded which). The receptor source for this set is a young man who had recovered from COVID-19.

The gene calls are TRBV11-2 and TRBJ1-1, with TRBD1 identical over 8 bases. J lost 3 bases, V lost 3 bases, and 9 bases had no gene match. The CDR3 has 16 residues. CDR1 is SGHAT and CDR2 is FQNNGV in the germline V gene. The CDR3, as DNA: TGTGCCAGCAGCTTGGCGTCAGGGGGCCCGCACACTGAAGCTTTCTTT. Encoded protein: CASSLASGGPHTEAFF.

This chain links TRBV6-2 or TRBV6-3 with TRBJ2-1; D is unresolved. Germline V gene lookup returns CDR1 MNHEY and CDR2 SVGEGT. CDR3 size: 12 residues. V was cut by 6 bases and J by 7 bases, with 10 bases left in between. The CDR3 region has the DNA TGTGCCAGCAGCCCCCCAGGAAATGAGCAGTTCTTC. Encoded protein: CASSPPGNEQFF.

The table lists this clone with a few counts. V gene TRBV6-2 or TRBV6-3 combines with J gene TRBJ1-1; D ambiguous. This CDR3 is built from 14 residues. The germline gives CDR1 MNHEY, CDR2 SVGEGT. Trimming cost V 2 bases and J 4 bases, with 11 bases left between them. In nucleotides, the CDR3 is TGTGCCAGCAGTTACGAGGGTTCGGGCACTGAAGCTTTCTTT. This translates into CASSYEGSGTEAFF.

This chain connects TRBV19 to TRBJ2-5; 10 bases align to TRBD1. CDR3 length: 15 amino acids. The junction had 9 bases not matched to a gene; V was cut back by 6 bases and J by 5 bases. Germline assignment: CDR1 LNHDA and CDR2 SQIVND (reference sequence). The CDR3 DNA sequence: TGTGCCAGTAGGGAGGTGGGACAGGGGAAGGAGACCCAGTACTTC. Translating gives CASREVGQGKETQYF.

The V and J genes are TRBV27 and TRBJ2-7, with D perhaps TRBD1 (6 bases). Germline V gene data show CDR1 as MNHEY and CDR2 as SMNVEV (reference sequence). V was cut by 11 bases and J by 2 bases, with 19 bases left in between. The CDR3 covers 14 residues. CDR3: CAAARTASTYEQYF. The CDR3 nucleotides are TGTGCCGCAGCCCGGACAGCGTCCACCTACGAGCAGTACTTC.

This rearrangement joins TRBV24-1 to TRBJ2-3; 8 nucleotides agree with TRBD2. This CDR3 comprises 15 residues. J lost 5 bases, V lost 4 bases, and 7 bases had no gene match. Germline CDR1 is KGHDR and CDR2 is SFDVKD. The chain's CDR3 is CATSDTGGPGDTQYF. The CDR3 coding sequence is TGTGCCACCAGTGACACGGGGGGGCCGGGAGATACGCAGTATTTT.

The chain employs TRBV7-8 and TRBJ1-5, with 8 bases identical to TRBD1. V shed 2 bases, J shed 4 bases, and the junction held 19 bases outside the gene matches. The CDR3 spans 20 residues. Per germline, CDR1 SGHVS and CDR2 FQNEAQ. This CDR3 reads CASSLRSLPGQATLNQPQHF. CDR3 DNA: TGTGCCAGCAGCTTACGGAGCTTGCCGGGACAGGCCACCCTTAATCAGCCCCAGCATTTT.

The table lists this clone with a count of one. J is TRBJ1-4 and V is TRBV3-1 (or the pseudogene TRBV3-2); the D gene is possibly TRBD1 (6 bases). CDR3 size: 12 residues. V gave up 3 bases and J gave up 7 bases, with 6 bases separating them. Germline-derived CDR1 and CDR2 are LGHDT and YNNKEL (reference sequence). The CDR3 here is CASSHRGEKLFF. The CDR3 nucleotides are TGTGCCAGCAGCCACAGGGGTGAAAAACTGTTTTTT.

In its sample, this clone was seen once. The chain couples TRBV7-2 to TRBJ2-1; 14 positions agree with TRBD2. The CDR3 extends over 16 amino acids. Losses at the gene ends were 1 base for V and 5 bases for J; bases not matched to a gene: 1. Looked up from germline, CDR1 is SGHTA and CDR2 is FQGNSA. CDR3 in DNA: TGTGCCAGCAGCTTAGGACTAGCGGGGGGGCACAATGAGCAGTTCTTC. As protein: CASSLGLAGGHNEQFF.

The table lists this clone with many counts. As DNA, the CDR3 is TGTGCCAGCAGCGCGGGTGGGACCGGGGAGCTGTTTTTT. This sequence encodes CASSAGGTGELFF. The V and J genes are TRBV9 and TRBJ2-2, with no clear D. This CDR3 region has 13 residues. Looked up from germline, CDR1 is SGDLS and CDR2 is YYNGEE. V lost 3 bases to trimming and J lost 5 bases, with 8 bases between them. The full variable domain, with the rest looked up from reference TRBV9 and TRBJ2-2, is DSGVTQTPKHLITATGQRVTLRCSPRSGDLSVYWYQQSLDQGLQFLIQYYNGEERAKGNILERFSAQQFPDLHSELNLSSLELGDSALYFCASSAGGTGELFFGEGSRLTVL.

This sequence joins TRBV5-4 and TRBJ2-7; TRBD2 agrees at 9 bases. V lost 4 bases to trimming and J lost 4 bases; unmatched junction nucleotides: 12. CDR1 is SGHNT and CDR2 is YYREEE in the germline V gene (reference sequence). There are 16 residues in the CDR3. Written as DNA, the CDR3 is TGTGCCAGCAGCCCTGGGTCGGGCACTAGCGGGTACGAGCAGTACTTC. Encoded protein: CASSPGSGTSGYEQYF.

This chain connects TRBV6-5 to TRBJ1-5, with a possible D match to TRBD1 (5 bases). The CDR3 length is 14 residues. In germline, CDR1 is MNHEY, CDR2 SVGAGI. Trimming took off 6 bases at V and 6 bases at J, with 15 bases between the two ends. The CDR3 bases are TGTGCCAGCAGCCCGGCCGGGGGAGGTCAGCCCCAGCATTTT. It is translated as CASSPAGGGQPQHF.

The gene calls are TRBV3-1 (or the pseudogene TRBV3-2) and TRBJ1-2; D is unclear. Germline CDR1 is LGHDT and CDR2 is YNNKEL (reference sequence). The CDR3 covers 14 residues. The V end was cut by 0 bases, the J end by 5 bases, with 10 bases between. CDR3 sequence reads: CASSQDWPAYGYTF. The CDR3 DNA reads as TGTGCCAGCAGCCAAGATTGGCCAGCGTATGGCTACACCTTC.

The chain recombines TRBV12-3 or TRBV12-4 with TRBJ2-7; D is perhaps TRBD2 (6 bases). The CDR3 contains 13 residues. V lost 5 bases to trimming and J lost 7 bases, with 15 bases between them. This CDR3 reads CASSPTGVGEQYF. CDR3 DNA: TGTGCCAGCAGTCCCACGGGAGTAGGGGAGCAGTACTTC.

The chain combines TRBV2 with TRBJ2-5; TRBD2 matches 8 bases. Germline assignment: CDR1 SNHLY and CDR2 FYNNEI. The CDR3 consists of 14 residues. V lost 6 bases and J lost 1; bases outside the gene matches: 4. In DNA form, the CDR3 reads TGTGCCAGCAGAGTACTAGCGGCCCAAGAGACCCAGTACTTC. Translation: CASRVLAAQETQYF. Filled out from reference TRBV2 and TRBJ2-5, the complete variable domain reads EPEVTQTPSHQVTQMGQEVILRCVPISNHLYFYWYRQILGQKVEFLVSFYNNEISEKSEIFDDQFSVERPDGSNFTLKIRSTKLEDSAMYFCASRVLAAQETQYFGPGTRLLVL.

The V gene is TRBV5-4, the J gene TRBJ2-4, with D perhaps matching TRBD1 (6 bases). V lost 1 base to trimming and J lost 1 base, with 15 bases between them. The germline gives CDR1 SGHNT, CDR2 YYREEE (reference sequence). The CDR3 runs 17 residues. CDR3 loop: CASSLTHRAGAKNIQYF. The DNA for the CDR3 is TGTGCCAGCAGCTTGACCCACAGGGCAGGGGCCAAAAACATTCAGTACTTC.

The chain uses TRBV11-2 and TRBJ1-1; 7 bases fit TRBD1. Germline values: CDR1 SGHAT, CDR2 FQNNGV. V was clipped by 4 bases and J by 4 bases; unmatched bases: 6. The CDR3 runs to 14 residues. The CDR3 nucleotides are TGTGCCAGCAGCTCTAAGGCAGGGGGCACTGAAGCTTTCTTT. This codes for CASSSKAGGTEAFF.

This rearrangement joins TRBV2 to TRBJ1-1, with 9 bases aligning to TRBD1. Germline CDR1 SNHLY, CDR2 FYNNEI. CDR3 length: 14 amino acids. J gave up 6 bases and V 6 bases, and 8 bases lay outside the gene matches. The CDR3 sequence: CASSKDRGESEAFF. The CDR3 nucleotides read TGTGCCAGCAGCAAGGACAGGGGTGAGTCTGAAGCTTTCTTT.

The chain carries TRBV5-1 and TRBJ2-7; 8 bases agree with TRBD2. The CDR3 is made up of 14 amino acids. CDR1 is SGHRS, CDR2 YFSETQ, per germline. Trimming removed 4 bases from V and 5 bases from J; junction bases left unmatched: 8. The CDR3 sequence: CASSRGGPVDEQYF. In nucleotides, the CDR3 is TGCGCCAGCAGCCGGGGGGGCCCGGTGGACGAGCAGTACTTC.

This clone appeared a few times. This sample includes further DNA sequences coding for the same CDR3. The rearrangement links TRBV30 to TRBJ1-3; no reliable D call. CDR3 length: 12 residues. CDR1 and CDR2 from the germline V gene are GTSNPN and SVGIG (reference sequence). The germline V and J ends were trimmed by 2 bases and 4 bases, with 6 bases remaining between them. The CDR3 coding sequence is TGTGCCTGGAGTTCGAGCGGAAACACCATATATTTT. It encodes CAWSSSGNTIYF.

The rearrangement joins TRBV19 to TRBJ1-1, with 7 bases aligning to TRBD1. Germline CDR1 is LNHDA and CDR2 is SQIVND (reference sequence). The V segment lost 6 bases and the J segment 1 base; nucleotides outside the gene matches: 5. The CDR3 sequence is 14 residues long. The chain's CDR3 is CASRLGTANTEAFF. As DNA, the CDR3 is TGTGCCAGTAGATTAGGGACAGCGAACACTGAAGCTTTCTTT.

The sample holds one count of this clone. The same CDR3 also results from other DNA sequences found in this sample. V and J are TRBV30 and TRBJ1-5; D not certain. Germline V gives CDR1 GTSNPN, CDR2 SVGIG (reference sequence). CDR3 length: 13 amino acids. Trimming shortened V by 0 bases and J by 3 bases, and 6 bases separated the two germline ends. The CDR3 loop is CAWSVQDNQPQHF. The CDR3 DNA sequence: TGTGCCTGGAGTGTGCAGGACAATCAGCCCCAGCATTTT.

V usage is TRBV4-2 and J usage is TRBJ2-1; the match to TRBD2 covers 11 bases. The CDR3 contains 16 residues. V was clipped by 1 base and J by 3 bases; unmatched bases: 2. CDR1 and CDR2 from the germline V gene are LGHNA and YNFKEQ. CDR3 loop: CASSQVGTSGYNEQFF. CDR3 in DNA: TGTGCCAGCAGCCAAGTGGGGACTAGCGGCTACAATGAGCAGTTCTTC.

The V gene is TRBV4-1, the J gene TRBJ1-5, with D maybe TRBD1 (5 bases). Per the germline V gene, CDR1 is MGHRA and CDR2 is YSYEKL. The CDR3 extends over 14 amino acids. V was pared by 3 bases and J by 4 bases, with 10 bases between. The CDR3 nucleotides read TGCGCCAGCAGCCAGAACCCAGGGAATCAGCCCCAGCATTTT. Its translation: CASSQNPGNQPQHF.

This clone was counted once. The CDR3 DNA reads TGTGCCAGCAGCTTAGAGAGGCGGGGAAACACAGATACGCAGTATTTT. Protein: CASSLERRGNTDTQYF. The genes are TRBV11-2 and TRBJ2-3, with a tentative D call TRBD2 (6 bases). The CDR3 contains 16 residues. V gave up 0 bases and J gave up 2 bases, with 12 bases separating them. Germline V gene sequence: CDR1 SGHAT, CDR2 FQNNGV. The full variable domain, completed using reference TRBV11-2 and TRBJ2-3, is EAGVAQSPRYKIIEKRQSVAFWCNPISGHATLYWYQQILGQGPKLLIQFQNNGVVDDSQLPKDRFSAERLKGVDSTLKIQPAKLEDSAVYLCASSLERRGNTDTQYFGPGTRLTVL.

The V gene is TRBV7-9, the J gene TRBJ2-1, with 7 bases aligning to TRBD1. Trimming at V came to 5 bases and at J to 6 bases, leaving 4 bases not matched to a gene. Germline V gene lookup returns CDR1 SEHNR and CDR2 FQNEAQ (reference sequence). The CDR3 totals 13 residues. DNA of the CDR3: TGTGCCAGCAGCGCCGGGACAGTCAATGAGCAGTTCTTC. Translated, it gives CASSAGTVNEQFF. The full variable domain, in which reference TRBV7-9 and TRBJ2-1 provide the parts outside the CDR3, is DTGVSQNPRHKITKRGQNVTFRCDPISEHNRLYWYRQTLGQGPEFLTYFQNEAQLEKSRLLSDRFSAERPKGSFSTLEIQRTEQGDSAMYLCASSAGTVNEQFFGPGTRLTVL.

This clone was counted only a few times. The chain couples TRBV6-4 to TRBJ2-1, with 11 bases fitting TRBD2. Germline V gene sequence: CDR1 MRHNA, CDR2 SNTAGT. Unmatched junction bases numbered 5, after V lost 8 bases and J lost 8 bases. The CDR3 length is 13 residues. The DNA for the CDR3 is TGTGCCAGCTCCCTAGCGGGGGGATATGAGCAGTTCTTC. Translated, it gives CASSLAGGYEQFF.

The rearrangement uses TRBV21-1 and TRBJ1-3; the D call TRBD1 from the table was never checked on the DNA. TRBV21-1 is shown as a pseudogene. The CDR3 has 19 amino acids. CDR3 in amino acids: CASSKFDGTANISGNTIYF. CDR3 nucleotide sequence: TGTGCCAGCAGCAAATTCGATGGAACAGCAAACATCTCTGGAAACACCATATATTTT.

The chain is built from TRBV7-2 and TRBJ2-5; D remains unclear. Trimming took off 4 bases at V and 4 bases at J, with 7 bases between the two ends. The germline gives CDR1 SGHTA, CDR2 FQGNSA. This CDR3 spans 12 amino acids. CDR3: CASSSTGETQYF. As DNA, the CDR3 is TGTGCCAGCAGCTCAACCGGAGAGACCCAGTACTTC.

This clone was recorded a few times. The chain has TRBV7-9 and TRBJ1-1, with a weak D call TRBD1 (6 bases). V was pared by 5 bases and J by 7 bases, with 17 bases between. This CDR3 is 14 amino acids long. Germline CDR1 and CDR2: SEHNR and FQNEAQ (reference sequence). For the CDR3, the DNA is TGTGCCAGCAGCAAATCTACAGGGCCCTATGAAGCTTTCTTT. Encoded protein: CASSKSTGPYEAFF.

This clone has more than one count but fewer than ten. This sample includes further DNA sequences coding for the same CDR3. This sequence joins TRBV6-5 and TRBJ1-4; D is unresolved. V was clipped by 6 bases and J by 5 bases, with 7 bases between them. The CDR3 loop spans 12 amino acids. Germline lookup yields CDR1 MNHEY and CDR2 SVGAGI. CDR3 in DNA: TGTGCCAGCAGAACGGGAAATGAAAAACTGTTTTTT. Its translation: CASRTGNEKLFF.